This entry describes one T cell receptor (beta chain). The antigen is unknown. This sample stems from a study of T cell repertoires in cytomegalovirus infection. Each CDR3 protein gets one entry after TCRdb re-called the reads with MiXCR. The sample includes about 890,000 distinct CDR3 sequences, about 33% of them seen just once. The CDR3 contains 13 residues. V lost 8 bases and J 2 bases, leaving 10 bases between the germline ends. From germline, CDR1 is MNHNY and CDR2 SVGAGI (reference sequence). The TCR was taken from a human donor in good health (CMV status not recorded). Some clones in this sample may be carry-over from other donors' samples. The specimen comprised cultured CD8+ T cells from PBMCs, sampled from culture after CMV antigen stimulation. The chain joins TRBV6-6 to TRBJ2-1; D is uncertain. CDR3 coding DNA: TGTGCCAGCCGCACTACCCCCTACAATGAGCAGTTCTTC. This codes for CASRTTPYNEQFF.